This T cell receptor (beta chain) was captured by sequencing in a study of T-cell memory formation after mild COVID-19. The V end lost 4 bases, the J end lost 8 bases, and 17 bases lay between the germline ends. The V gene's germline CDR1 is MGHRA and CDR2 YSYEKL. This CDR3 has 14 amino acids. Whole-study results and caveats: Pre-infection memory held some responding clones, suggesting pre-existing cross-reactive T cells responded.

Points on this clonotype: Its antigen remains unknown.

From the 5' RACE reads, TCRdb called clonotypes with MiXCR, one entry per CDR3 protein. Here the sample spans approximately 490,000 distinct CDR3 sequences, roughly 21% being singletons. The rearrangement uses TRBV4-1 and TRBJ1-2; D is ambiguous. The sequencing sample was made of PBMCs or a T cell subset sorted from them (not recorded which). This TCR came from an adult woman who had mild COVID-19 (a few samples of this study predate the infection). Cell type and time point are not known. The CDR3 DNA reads TGCGCCAGCAGCCCAGAGAGGGTTGCATGGGGCTACACCTTC. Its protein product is CASSPERVAWGYTF.